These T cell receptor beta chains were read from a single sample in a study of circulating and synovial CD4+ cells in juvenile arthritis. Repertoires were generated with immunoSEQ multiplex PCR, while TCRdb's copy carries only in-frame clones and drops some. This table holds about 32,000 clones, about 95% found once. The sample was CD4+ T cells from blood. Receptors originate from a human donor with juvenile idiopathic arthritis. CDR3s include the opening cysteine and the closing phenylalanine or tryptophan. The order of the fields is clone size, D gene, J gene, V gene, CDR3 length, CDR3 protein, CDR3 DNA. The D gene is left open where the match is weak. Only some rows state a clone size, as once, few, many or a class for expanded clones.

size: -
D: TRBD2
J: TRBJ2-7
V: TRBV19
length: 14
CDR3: CASMGLAGAHEQYF
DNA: TGTGCCAGTATGGGACTAGCGGGAGCCCACGAGCAGTACTTC

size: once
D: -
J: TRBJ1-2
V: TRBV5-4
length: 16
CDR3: CASSLAPAGRSRGYTF
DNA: TGTGCCAGCAGCTTGGCTCCCGCGGGACGCTCTCGCGGCTACACCTTC

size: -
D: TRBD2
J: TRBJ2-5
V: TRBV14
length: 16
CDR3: CASSRSGTSAGETQYF
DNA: TGTGCCAGCAGCCGATCCGGGACTAGCGCCGGTGAGACCCAGTACTTC

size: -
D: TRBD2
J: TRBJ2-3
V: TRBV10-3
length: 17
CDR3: CAISGGGGARGTDTQYF
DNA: TGTGCCATCAGTGGCGGCGGGGGGGCCAGGGGCACAGATACGCAGTATTTT

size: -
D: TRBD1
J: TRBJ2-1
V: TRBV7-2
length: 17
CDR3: CASSLAEAGGVGNEQFF
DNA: TGTGCCAGCAGCTTAGCGGAGGCAGGGGGCGTCGGGAATGAGCAGTTCTTC

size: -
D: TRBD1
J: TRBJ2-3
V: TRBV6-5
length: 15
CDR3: CASRRGQPSTDTQYF
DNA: TGTGCCAGCAGAAGGGGACAGCCTAGCACAGATACGCAGTATTTT

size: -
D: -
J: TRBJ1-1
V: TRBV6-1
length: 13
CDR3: CASGTQSGTEAFF
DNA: TGTGCCAGCGGCACACAAAGCGGGACTGAAGCTTTCTTT

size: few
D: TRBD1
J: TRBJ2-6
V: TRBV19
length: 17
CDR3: CASSMGTGTTGANVLTF
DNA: TGTGCCAGTAGTATGGGGACAGGGACGACTGGGGCCAACGTCCTGACTTTC

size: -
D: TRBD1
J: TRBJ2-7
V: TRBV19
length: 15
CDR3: CASSIGGTGLIQQYF
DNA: TGTGCCAGTAGTATCGGCGGGACAGGGCTTATACAGCAGTACTTC

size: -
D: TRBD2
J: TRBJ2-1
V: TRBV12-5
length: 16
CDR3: CASGLELAGGYNEQFF
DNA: TGTGCTAGTGGTTTGGAACTAGCGGGGGGCTACAATGAGCAGTTCTTC

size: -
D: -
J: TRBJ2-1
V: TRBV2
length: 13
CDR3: CASSDTPRNEQFF
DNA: TGTGCCAGCAGTGATACTCCGCGGAATGAGCAGTTCTTC

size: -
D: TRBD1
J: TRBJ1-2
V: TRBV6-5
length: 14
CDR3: CASSYWDRVDGYTF
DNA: TGTGCCAGCAGTTACTGGGACAGGGTAGACGGCTACACCTTC

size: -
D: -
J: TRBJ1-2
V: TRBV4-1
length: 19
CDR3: CASSQDLVPLRRGTYGYTF
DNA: TGCGCCAGCAGCCAAGATCTTGTCCCCTTGCGCCGAGGAACCTATGGCTACACCTTC

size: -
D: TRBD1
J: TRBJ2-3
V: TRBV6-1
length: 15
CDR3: CASMEGTGNTDTQYF
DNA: TGTGCCAGCATGGAGGGGACAGGGAACACAGATACGCAGTATTTT

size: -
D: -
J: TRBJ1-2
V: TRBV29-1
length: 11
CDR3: CSVGQDYGYTF
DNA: TGCAGCGTTGGACAGGACTATGGCTACACCTTC

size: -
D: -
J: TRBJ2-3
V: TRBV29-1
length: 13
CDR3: CSVSGRSTDTQYF
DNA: TGCAGCGTTTCTGGCAGGAGCACAGATACGCAGTATTTT

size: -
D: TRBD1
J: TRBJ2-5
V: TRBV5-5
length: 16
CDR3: CASSHYRGAIQETQYF
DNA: TGTGCCAGCAGCCACTACAGGGGCGCTATCCAAGAGACCCAGTACTTC

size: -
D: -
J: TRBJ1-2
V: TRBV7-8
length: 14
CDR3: CASSLGQGGDGYTF
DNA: TGTGCCAGCAGCTTAGGGCAGGGAGGGGATGGCTACACCTTC

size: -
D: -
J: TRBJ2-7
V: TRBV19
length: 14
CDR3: CASELRTVEREQYF
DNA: TGTGCCAGTGAGTTACGCACTGTCGAGAGGGAGCAGTACTTC

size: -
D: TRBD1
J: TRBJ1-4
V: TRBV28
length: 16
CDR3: CASSLRRTGAREKLFF
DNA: TGTGCCAGCAGTTTACGTCGGACAGGGGCTCGAGAAAAACTGTTTTTT

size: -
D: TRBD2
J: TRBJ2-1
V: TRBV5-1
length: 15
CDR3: CASSFIAGTTNEQFF
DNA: TGCGCCAGCAGCTTCATAGCTGGGACTACCAATGAGCAGTTCTTC

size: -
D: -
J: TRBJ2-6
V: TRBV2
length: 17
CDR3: CASSQRQNRDGANVLTF
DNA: TGTGCCAGCAGCCAACGCCAAAACAGGGATGGGGCCAACGTCCTGACTTTC

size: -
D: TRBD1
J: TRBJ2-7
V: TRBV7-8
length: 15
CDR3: CASSLVRTGSQEQYF
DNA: TGTGCCAGCAGCTTAGTGAGGACAGGGTCCCAGGAGCAGTACTTC

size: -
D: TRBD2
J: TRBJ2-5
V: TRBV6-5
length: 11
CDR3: CASTGGETQYF
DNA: TGTGCCAGCACGGGGGGTGAGACCCAGTACTTC

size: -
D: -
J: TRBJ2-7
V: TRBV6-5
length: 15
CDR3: CASSYAAGTSYEQYF
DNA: TGTGCCAGCAGTTACGCGGCAGGGACATCCTACGAGCAGTACTTC

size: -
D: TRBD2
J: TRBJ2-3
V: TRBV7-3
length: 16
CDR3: CASSLMPRGSTDTQYF
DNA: TGTGCCAGCAGCTTAATGCCGCGGGGGAGCACAGATACGCAGTATTTT

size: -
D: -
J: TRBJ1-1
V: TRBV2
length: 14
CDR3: CASSEAPGAVKAFF
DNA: TGTGCCAGCAGTGAAGCCCCGGGAGCTGTCAAAGCTTTCTTT

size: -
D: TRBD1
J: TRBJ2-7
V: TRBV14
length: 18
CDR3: CASSRNGQGALRYYEQYF
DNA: TGTGCCAGCAGCCGGAATGGACAGGGGGCGCTTAGGTACTACGAGCAGTACTTC

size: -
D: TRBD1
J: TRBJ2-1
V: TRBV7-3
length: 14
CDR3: CASSLDGTGGVQFF
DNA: TGTGCCAGCAGCTTAGATGGGACAGGGGGCGTGCAGTTCTTC

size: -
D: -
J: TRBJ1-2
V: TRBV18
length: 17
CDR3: CASSPPGGGALAHGYTF
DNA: TGTGCCAGCTCACCGCCCGGTGGGGGGGCCCTGGCACATGGCTACACCTTC

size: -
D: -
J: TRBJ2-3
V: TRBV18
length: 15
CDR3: CASSPISTGSNTQYF
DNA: TGTGCCAGCTCTCCTATATCCACAGGGTCAAATACGCAGTATTTT

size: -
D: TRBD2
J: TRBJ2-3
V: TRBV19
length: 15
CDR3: CASSRGLVSTDTQYF
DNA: TGTGCCAGTAGTAGGGGACTAGTGAGCACAGATACGCAGTATTTT

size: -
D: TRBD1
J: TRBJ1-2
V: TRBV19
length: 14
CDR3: CATRDSALNYGYTF
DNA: TGTGCCACCCGGGACAGCGCCTTAAACTATGGCTACACCTTC